By share, the clone carrying this TCR beta chain ranks as medium-sized. V lost 2 bases and J lost 1, with 6 bases in between. This CDR3 is built from 14 residues. TCRdb independently ran MiXCR on the 5' RACE reads; one entry per CDR3 protein. The sample lists 45,000 to 55,000 distinct CDR3 sequences; 24% were seen once. The sample taken for sequencing was tumor-infiltrating naive CD4+ T cells sorted from the breast tumor. Noted subset: naive CD4+ T cells, CD4+CD45RA+CD25-. The chain is built from TRBV12-3 or TRBV12-4 and TRBJ1-5; D remains ambiguous. The receptor comes from a female donor with breast cancer. CDR3 amino acids: CASSLTGSNQPQHF. The CDR3 DNA follows: TGTGCCAGCAGTTTAACGGGCAGCAATCAGCCCCAGCATTTT.